The 12 T cell receptor beta chains reported below all come from one sample, sequenced in a study of response to subunit inactivated influenza vaccine. TCRdb redid the calling of the RT-PCR reads with MiXCR, one entry per CDR3 protein. This table has 530,000 or so distinct CDR3 sequences, over 25% appearing once. Sample: CD4+ T cells sorted from PBMCs, taken 4 to 6 days after vaccination. All receptors derive from a man aged 50-59 years who received an inactivated influenza vaccine.

This clonotype was picked up many times. The chain employs TRBV5-1 and TRBJ1-6; D ambiguous. V was cut by 0 bases and J by 10 bases, with 8 bases left in between. CDR3 length: 13 residues. Germline values: CDR1 SGHRS, CDR2 YFSETQ. The CDR3 protein is CASSLEEGSPLHF. CDR3 nucleotide sequence: TGCGCCAGCAGCTTGGAAGAAGGGTCACCCCTCCACTTT. Based on the CDR3 plus reference TRBV5-1 and TRBJ1-6, the full variable domain is KAGVTQTPRYLIKTRGQQVTLSCSPISGHRSVSWYQQTPGQGLQFLFEYFSETQRNKGNFPGRFSGRQFSNSRSEMNVSTLELGDSALYLCASSLEEGSPLHFGNGTRLTVT.

The rearrangement uses TRBV12-3 or TRBV12-4 and TRBJ2-1, with D unresolved. V lost 6 bases and J 7 bases, leaving 7 bases between the germline ends. This CDR3 is 11 amino acids long. CDR3 region: CASSAINEQFF. The CDR3 region has the DNA TGTGCCAGCAGCGCAATAAATGAGCAGTTCTTC.

The gene calls are TRBV10-3 and TRBJ1-5; 7 nucleotides line up with TRBD1. V shed 0 bases and J 7 bases; nucleotides not matched to a gene: 3. CDR1 and CDR2 from the germline V gene are ENHRY and SYGVKD. This CDR3 is built from 14 residues. The CDR3 coding sequence is TGTGCCATCAGTGAGTCGACAGGGTCACAGCCCCAGCATTTT. Its protein is CAISESTGSQPQHF.

There are a few counts of this clonotype. This chain joins TRBV15 and TRBJ2-2; D is possibly TRBD2 (5 bases). Between the trimmed V and J ends, which lost 0 bases and 15 bases, there was a span of 14 bases. Germline V gives CDR1 LNHNV, CDR2 YYDKDF (reference sequence). This CDR3 spans 13 amino acids. The CDR3 coding sequence is TGTGCCACCAGCAGAGATCCGGGAACCTTGGTGTTTTTT. This encodes CATSRDPGTLVFF.

This clonotype has a count of ten or more. The rearrangement uses TRBV5-1 and TRBJ1-1; a possible D gene is TRBD1 (5 bases). The germline gives CDR1 SGHRS, CDR2 YFSETQ. V was cut by 1 base and J by 2 bases, with 9 bases left in between. This CDR3 region has 14 residues. This CDR3 reads CASSLSGGNTEAFF. The CDR3 region has the DNA TGCGCCAGCAGCTTGTCTGGGGGAAACACTGAAGCTTTCTTT.

This clonotype was observed at least ten times. V usage is TRBV20-1 and J usage is TRBJ1-4; TRBD1 agrees at 9 bases. The CDR3 consists of 13 residues. Germline loops: CDR1 DFQATT, CDR2 SNEGSKA (reference sequence). V shed 5 bases and J 7 bases; nucleotides not matched to a gene: 5. The CDR3 nucleotides are TGCAGTGCTCAACAGGGGGCCTCTGAAAAACTGTTTTTT. Amino acids: CSAQQGASEKLFF.

This clonotype appeared once. The J gene is TRBJ2-1, the V gene TRBV6-6, with 8 nucleotides matching TRBD2. Trimming at V came to 8 bases and at J to 7 bases, leaving 7 bases not matched to a gene. The germline V gene encodes CDR1 MNHNY and CDR2 SVGAGI (reference sequence). The CDR3 has 13 amino acids. This chain's CDR3 is CASVPGGGNEQFF. Here the CDR3 DNA reads TGTGCCAGCGTGCCTGGCGGGGGGAATGAGCAGTTCTTC.

The chain recombines TRBV4-3 with TRBJ1-2, with TRBD1 as a possible D gene (6 bases). V dropped 0 bases and J dropped 4 bases, with 12 bases sitting between them. CDR1 LGHNA and CDR2 YSLEER come from the germline V gene. The CDR3 runs to 15 residues. CDR3 in amino acids: CASSQEQGPGYGYTF. Here the CDR3 DNA reads TGCGCCAGCAGCCAAGAACAGGGCCCTGGCTATGGCTACACCTTC.

This clonotype was seen a handful of times. The rearrangement uses TRBV18 and TRBJ2-7, with TRBD2 identical over 7 bases. Looked up from germline, CDR1 is KGHSH and CDR2 is LQKENI. The CDR3 is 17 amino acids. J gave up 3 bases and V 2 bases, and 13 bases lay outside the gene matches. This chain's CDR3 is CASSPFFVGAGVYEQYF. The CDR3 bases are TGTGCCAGCTCACCATTTTTCGTAGGGGCGGGAGTCTACGAGCAGTACTTC.

This clonotype has just a few counts. The rearrangement joins TRBV11-2 to TRBJ2-2, with a tentative D call TRBD2 (6 bases). The CDR3 extends over 14 amino acids. In germline, CDR1 is SGHAT, CDR2 FQNNGV. Trimming took off 5 bases at V and 4 bases at J, with 11 bases between the two ends. CDR3 sequence reads: CASSNFGGTGELFF. In nucleotides, the CDR3 is TGTGCCAGCAGCAATTTCGGGGGCACCGGGGAGCTGTTTTTT.

This clonotype was detected a few times. This rearrangement joins TRBV10-3 to TRBJ2-7; D gene ambiguous. V was shortened by 5 bases and J by 0 bases, with 8 bases between the two germline ends. This CDR3 has 13 residues. Germline V gives CDR1 ENHRY, CDR2 SYGVKD. CDR3 residues: CAISTYSSYEQYF. In DNA, the CDR3 is TGTGCCATCAGTACCTATAGCTCCTACGAGCAGTACTTC.

This clonotype was seen a few times. V gene TRBV11-2 combines with J gene TRBJ2-6; possible D gene TRBD2, 6 bases. Trimming left V 1 base short and J 2 bases short, with 15 bases between. CDR1 SGHAT and CDR2 FQNNGV come from the germline V gene. CDR3 length: 18 residues. CDR3 DNA sequence: TGTGCCAGCAGCTTAGTTTTTTTGGGGGGAGCTGGGGCCAACGTCCTGACTTTC. Amino acid sequence: CASSLVFLGGAGANVLTF. Drawing the rest from reference TRBV11-2 and TRBJ2-6, the complete variable domain is EAGVAQSPRYKIIEKRQSVAFWCNPISGHATLYWYQQILGQGPKLLIQFQNNGVVDDSQLPKDRFSAERLKGVDSTLKIQPAKLEDSAVYLCASSLVFLGGAGANVLTFGAGSRLTVL.